This TCR beta chain originates from a study of blood T cell repertoires in COVID-19. Measured with immunoSEQ multiplex PCR; TCRdb has only the in-frame clones, and not every one. The sample consists of around 150,000 clones, roughly 81% of them appearing once. The germline V and J ends were trimmed by 4 bases and 4 bases, with 8 bases remaining between them. The CDR3 totals 14 residues. Germline lookup yields CDR1 SEHNR and CDR2 FQNEAQ (reference sequence). This rearrangement joins TRBV7-9 to TRBJ1-6, with a weak D call TRBD1 (5 bases). Sequencing was done on a sample of PBMCs or T cells enriched from blood (not recorded which). The receptor was isolated from a woman aged 45-59 years with acute COVID-19. The CDR3 DNA sequence: TGTGCCAGCAGCTGGCAGGGATATAATTCACCCCTCCACTTT. It encodes CASSWQGYNSPLHF.